This TCR beta chain was profiled in a study of T cells after somatic rescue of genetic block. This clone was observed once. The ends lost 5 bases at V and 1 base at J; junction bases unmatched: 3. Per the germline V gene, CDR1 is LNHDA and CDR2 is SQIVND (reference sequence). The CDR3 consists of 14 residues. Repertoires were generated with immunoSEQ multiplex PCR, while TCRdb's copy carries only in-frame clones and drops some. Among over 95,000 clones listed, around nine tenths were seen once. This chain connects TRBV19 to TRBJ1-1; 8 bases fit TRBD1. Sequences were obtained from peripheral blood mononuclear cells (PBMCs). The receptor's source is a woman in her late teens or twenties. As DNA, the CDR3 is TGTGCCAGTAGTGGCAGGGGGCAGAACACTGAAGCTTTCTTT. It translates to CASSGRGQNTEAFF.